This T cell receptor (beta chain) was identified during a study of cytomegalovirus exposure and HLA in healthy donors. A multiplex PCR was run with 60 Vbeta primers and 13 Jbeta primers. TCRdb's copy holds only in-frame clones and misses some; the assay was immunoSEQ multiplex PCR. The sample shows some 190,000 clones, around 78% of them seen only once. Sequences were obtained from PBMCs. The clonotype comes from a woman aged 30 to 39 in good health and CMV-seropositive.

CDR3 region: CSVRRGANNEQFF. CDR3 in DNA: TGCAGCGTTCGGCGGGGGGCGAACAATGAGCAGTTCTTC. The rearrangement joins TRBV29-1 to TRBJ2-1; 8 bases are a match to TRBD2. This CDR3 comprises 13 residues. The V gene end was trimmed by 5 bases and the J gene end by 5 bases; junction bases not matched to a gene: 5. Germline V CDR1 and CDR2: SQVTM, ANQGSEA.